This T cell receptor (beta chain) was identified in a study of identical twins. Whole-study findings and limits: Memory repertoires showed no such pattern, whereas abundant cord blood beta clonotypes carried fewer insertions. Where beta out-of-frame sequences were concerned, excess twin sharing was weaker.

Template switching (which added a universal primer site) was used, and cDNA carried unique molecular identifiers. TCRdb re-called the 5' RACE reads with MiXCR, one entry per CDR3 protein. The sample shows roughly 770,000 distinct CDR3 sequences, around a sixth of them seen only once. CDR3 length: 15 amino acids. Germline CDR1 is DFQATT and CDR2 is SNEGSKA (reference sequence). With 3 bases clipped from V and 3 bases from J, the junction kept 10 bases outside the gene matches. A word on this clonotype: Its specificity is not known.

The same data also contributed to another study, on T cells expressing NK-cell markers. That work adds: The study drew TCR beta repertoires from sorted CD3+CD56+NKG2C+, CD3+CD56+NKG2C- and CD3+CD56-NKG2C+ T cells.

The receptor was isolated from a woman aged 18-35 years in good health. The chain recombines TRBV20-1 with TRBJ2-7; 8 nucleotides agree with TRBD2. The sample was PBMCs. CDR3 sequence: CSASPSSGQNYEQYF. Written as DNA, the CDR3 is TGCAGTGCTAGCCCTTCTAGCGGGCAGAACTACGAGCAGTACTTC.